These 26 T cell receptor beta chains came from one sample sequenced in a study of tumor-infiltrating lymphocytes in primary liver carcinoma. TCR beta cDNA came from about 500 ng total RNA, primed with a constant-region primer. Generation of the TCR beta libraries relied on three nested multiplex PCR rounds using slightly modified ARM-PCR. Each of the first two PCR rounds ran roughly 9 cycles with TRBV1-TRBV30 forward and C-beta reverse primers. TCRdb processed the multiplex PCR reads anew with MiXCR; each CDR3 protein has one entry. Here the sample spans around 210,000 distinct CDR3 sequences, less than 65% being singletons. Germline DNA was also extracted, and blood RNA derived from unsorted whole blood. Sequencing used peripheral blood. These TCRs come from a woman aged 60-75 years with primary liver carcinoma and hepatitis B virus infection.

With regard to this clonotype: A junction boundary mismatches the germline segment, possibly from a read error. The rearrangement joins TRBV6-5 to TRBJ1-6, with D tentatively TRBD1 (6 bases). CDR1 is MNHEY, CDR2 SVGAGI, per germline. This CDR3 contains 18 residues. The CDR3 DNA is TGTACCAGCAGTTCCCCGAGCAGGGGTCCACACTATAATTCACCCCTCCACTTT. As protein: CTSSSPSRGPHYNSPLHF.

A remark on this clonotype: Being one base from a much bigger clone, this may be a read error. The CDR3: CANRRQETQYF. CDR3 sequence (DNA): TGTGCCAACAGACGTCAAGAGACCCAGTACTTC. The chain joins TRBV28 to TRBJ2-5; D remains ambiguous. Trimming removed 10 bases at V and 2 bases at J, with 8 bases between. Germline CDR1 and CDR2: MDHEN and SYDVKM. The CDR3 spans 11 residues.

This clonotype was observed many times. This chain joins TRBV29-1 and TRBJ1-1, with 10 bases aligning to TRBD1. CDR3 size: 12 residues. Unmatched junction bases numbered 5, after V lost 7 bases and J lost 6 bases. Per the germline V gene, CDR1 is SQVTM and CDR2 is ANQGSEA. CDR3 loop: CSGGTGAAEAFF. For the CDR3, the DNA is TGCAGCGGGGGGACAGGGGCGGCTGAAGCTTTCTTT.

This chain uses TRBV5-1 with TRBJ2-7; 10 nucleotides align to TRBD1. The V and J ends lost 3 bases and 4 bases, in that order; junction bases with no gene match: 10. This CDR3 has 16 residues. The germline CDR1 and CDR2 sequences are SGHRS and YFSETQ. In nucleotides, the CDR3 is TGCGCCAGCAGCTCGGTCCGGGACAGGGGACGATACGAGCAGTACTTC. Amino acids: CASSSVRDRGRYEQYF.

The count of this clonotype is one. The junction differs from germline at one of its ends, possibly a read error. The chain recombines TRBV28 with TRBJ2-1; 14 bases are a match to TRBD2. CDR1 and CDR2 from the germline V gene are MDHEN and SYDVKM. The length of the CDR3 is 17 residues. CDR3: CANSSLGLAGVFNEQFF. The CDR3 bases are TGTGCCAACAGTTCCCTGGGACTAGCGGGAGTCTTCAATGAGCAGTTCTTC.

This clonotype was seen more than once but under ten times. This rearrangement joins TRBV7-9 to TRBJ1-2; perhaps TRBD1 as D (6 bases). The CDR3 has 16 amino acids. Trimming shortened V by 5 bases and J by 2 bases, and 18 bases separated the two germline ends. Germline V gene data show CDR1 as SEHNR and CDR2 as FQNEAQ (reference sequence). The CDR3 DNA reads as TGTGCCAGCAGCACCACGACAGGTTTGGGAAACTATGGCTACACCTTC. It specifies CASSTTTGLGNYGYTF.

For this clonotype: This may stem from a read error, because a much larger clone lies one nucleotide away. The V and J genes are TRBV7-8 and TRBJ1-3; D possibly corresponds to TRBD1 (6 bases). The CDR3 covers 16 residues. Germline values: CDR1 SGHVS, CDR2 FQNEAQ. CDR3 residues: CASSLGAPGAGNTLYF. As DNA, the CDR3 is TGTGCCAGCAGCTTAGGCGCGCCAGGGGCTGGAAACACCTTATATTTT. Filled out from reference TRBV7-8 and TRBJ1-3, the complete variable domain reads GAGVSQSPRYKVAKRGQDVALRCDPISGHVSLFWYQQALGQGPEFLTYFQNEAQLDKSGLPSDRFFAERPEGSVSTLKIQRTQQEDSAVYLCASSLGAPGAGNTLYFGEGSWLTVV.

This clonotype was picked up one time. The chain is built from TRBV28 and TRBJ1-1; maybe TRBD1 (6 bases). Trimming cost V 10 bases and J 3 bases, with 24 bases left between them. The CDR3 is 16 amino acids. Germline values: CDR1 MDHEN, CDR2 SYDVKM. The CDR3 spells CANSLAGGGLYTEAFF. CDR3 nucleotide sequence: TGTGCCAACAGCCTGGCGGGCGGGGGCTTGTACACTGAAGCTTTCTTT.

A word on this clonotype: A much larger clonotype is one base distant, so this may be a read error. V gene TRBV6-5 combines with J gene TRBJ1-6; weak D call: TRBD1 (5 bases). Trimming took off 0 bases at V and 7 bases at J, with 10 bases between the two ends. The V gene's germline CDR1 is MNHEY and CDR2 SVGAGI. The CDR3 sequence is 15 residues long. CDR3: CASSYSTQGNSPLHF. CDR3 coding DNA: TGTGCCAGCAGTTACTCCACTCAGGGAAATTCACCCCTCCACTTT.

With regard to this clonotype: It is likely a read error, because the conserved phenylalanine at the end of the CDR3 is missing. V gene TRBV11-2 combines with J gene TRBJ2-1, with D possibly being TRBD1 or TRBD2 (5 bases each). The CDR3 totals 15 residues. Trimming removed 5 bases at V and 3 bases at J, with 14 bases between. Germline V gene sequence: CDR1 SGHAT, CDR2 FQNNGV. The CDR3 nucleotides read TGTGCCAGCAGCACGGGGCGTAGGTGCTACAATGAGCAGTTCCTC. This encodes CASSTGRRCYNEQFL.

This clonotype was observed a single time. This is likely a read error, given that the CDR3 carries no conserved phenylalanine or tryptophan at its end. The chain has TRBV29-1 and TRBJ1-1, with a weak D call TRBD1 (5 bases). CDR3 length: 17 amino acids. V lost 3 bases to trimming and J lost 0 bases, with 20 bases between them. CDR1 and CDR2 from the germline V gene are SQVTM and ANQGSEA. CDR3 protein: CSVDREWPAVMNTEAFS. CDR3 sequence (DNA): TGCAGCGTTGACAGGGAGTGGCCAGCGGTCATGAACACTGAAGCTTTCTCT.

This clonotype was counted at least ten times. The chain links TRBV11-3 to TRBJ1-1, with TRBD1 matching 8 bases. V shed 3 bases and J 1 base; nucleotides not matched to a gene: 4. Germline CDR1 is SGHNT and CDR2 is YENEEA. The CDR3 runs to 15 residues. CDR3 bases: TGTGCCAGCAGCTTCCGGACAGGGACGAACACTGAAGCTTTCTTT. Amino acid sequence: CASSFRTGTNTEAFF.

Turning to this clonotype: The CDR3 end shows no conserved phenylalanine or tryptophan, and so a read error is likely. The chain carries TRBV12-3 or TRBV12-4 and TRBJ2-1; 12 bases agree with TRBD2. The CDR3 has 16 amino acids. J was trimmed by 6 bases and V by 5 bases; bases with no gene match: 8. CDR3 DNA sequence: TGTGCCAGCAGTGCTAGACTAGCGGGAGAAGGCAATGAGCAGTTCTTA. Translated, it gives CASSARLAGEGNEQFL.

Comments on this clonotype: This may be a read error, as it is one base from a much larger clone. V gene TRBV10-3 combines with J gene TRBJ2-7; TRBD2 matches 12 bases. The CDR3 covers 17 residues. CDR1 and CDR2 from the germline V gene are ENHRY and SYGVKD. V dropped 3 bases and J dropped 2; count of bases not matched to a gene: 8. In DNA form, the CDR3 reads TGTGCCATCAGTGATCCTAGCGGGAGGGCCATGACCTACGAGCAGTACTTC. This translates into CAISDPSGRAMTYEQYF.

This clonotype was seen at least ten times. The V and J genes are TRBV6-6 and TRBJ2-2, with 8 bases lining up with TRBD2. The germline gives CDR1 MNHNY, CDR2 SVGAGI (reference sequence). The CDR3 runs 16 residues. Losses at the gene ends were 0 bases for V and 6 bases for J; bases not matched to a gene: 6. Written as DNA, the CDR3 is TGTGCCAGCAGTTACTCACCAGCGGGAGCCCCCGGGGAGCTGTTTTTT. Encoded protein: CASSYSPAGAPGELFF.

In regard to this clonotype: The conserved final phenylalanine or tryptophan is absent from the CDR3, which likely points to a read error. V is TRBV28 and J is TRBJ2-3, with 7 positions matching TRBD2. V shed 10 bases, J shed 2 bases, and the junction held 12 bases outside the gene matches. This CDR3 has 15 residues. Germline V gives CDR1 MDHEN, CDR2 SYDVKM. This CDR3 is CAIIPQRGITDTQYV. Written as DNA, the CDR3 is TGTGCCATTATACCCCAGCGGGGCATCACAGATACGCAGTATGTT.

In this sample, this clonotype turned up once. A read error may explain this, as a much larger clone is one base away. The chain uses TRBV6-1 and TRBJ2-1; no clear D. V shed 2 bases and J shed 10 bases, with 18 bases lying between them. CDR1 is MNHNS and CDR2 is SASEGT in the germline V gene. The CDR3 loop spans 15 amino acids. In DNA, the CDR3 is TGTGCCAGCAGTGAATACAGCCAGCCCGTTTCCGAGCAGTTCTTC. Translation: CASSEYSQPVSEQFF.

This sequence joins TRBV6-5 and TRBJ2-6; 9 bases align to TRBD2. The CDR3 consists of 17 residues. Germline V gives CDR1 MNHEY, CDR2 SVGAGI. The CDR3 DNA reads TGTGCAAGGACCATGAGCGGGAGGAACTCTGGGGCCAACGTCCTGACTTTC. Residues: CARTMSGRNSGANVLTF.

This clonotype is medium-sized within its sample. CDR3: CASRYHTEAFF. Here the CDR3 DNA reads TGTGCCAGCAGATACCACACTGAAGCTTTCTTT. The rearrangement joins TRBV11-2 to TRBJ1-1; D call uncertain. Germline V CDR1 and CDR2: SGHAT, FQNNGV. This CDR3 contains 11 residues. The ends were cut back, 6 bases at V and 3 bases at J, with 5 bases in the middle.

The chain employs TRBV11-2 and TRBJ2-2, with TRBD2 matching 7 bases. Trimming removed 8 bases from V and 3 bases from J; junction bases left unmatched: 15. Germline CDR1 reads SGHAT; CDR2 reads FQNNGV. This CDR3 spans 17 amino acids. CDR3 DNA sequence: TGTGCCAGCGGCTCCGGACTCGCGGGAGTCTACACCGGGGAGCTGTTTTTT. Translation: CASGSGLAGVYTGELFF.

As for this clonotype: This could be a read error, since a much larger clone is one nucleotide away. V is TRBV6-2 or TRBV6-3 and J is TRBJ2-7; D may be TRBD1 or TRBD2 (5 bases each). The CDR3 runs to 11 residues. CDR1 is MNHEY, CDR2 SVGEGT, per germline. CDR3 residues: CASSSWDEHYF. CDR3 in DNA: TGTGCCAGCAGTTCGTGGGACGAGCACTACTTC.

Turning to this clonotype: This CDR3 is missing its conserved last phenylalanine or tryptophan, likely due to a read error. This rearrangement joins TRBV6-5 to TRBJ2-7, with D uncertain. The CDR3 is 14 residues long. Germline values: CDR1 MNHEY, CDR2 SVGAGI. CDR3 sequence: CASSYSVHSYEQYI. The CDR3 DNA is TGTGCCAGTAGTTACTCAGTCCACTCCTACGAGCAGTACATC.

About this clonotype: Sequence at one end of the junction differs from germline and may be a read error. The J gene is TRBJ2-3, the V gene TRBV5-1, with unresolved D. The CDR3 loop spans 13 amino acids. Per germline, CDR1 SGHRS and CDR2 YFSETQ. CDR3 sequence reads: CTSSSPGADTQYF. For the CDR3, the DNA is TGCACCAGCAGCTCTCCGGGCGCAGATACGCAGTATTTT.

The chain uses TRBV6-1 and TRBJ1-5; D is unresolved. The CDR3 runs 15 residues. CDR1 and CDR2 from the germline V gene are MNHNS and SASEGT. The CDR3 sequence: CGGSESGGPNQPQHF. CDR3 DNA: TGTGGCGGCAGTGAATCGGGAGGTCCCAATCAGCCCCAGCATTTT.

On this clonotype itself: The conserved phenylalanine or tryptophan is not found at the CDR3 terminus, so this likely reflects a read error. This rearrangement joins TRBV11-2 to TRBJ2-3; D is possibly TRBD1 (5 bases). The CDR3 runs to 13 residues. Germline CDR1 reads SGHAT; CDR2 reads FQNNGV. The CDR3 reads CASSLQGTDRQYC. The CDR3 DNA follows: TGTGCCAGCAGCTTACAGGGAACAGATAGGCAGTATTGT.

In the case of this clonotype: This CDR3 is missing its conserved last phenylalanine or tryptophan, likely due to a read error. The limits of the CDR3 on the DNA are not certain, so only TCRdb's listed CDR3 is given. The rearrangement links TRBV6-5 to TRBJ1-2; the table's TRBD1 call for D was not verified on the DNA. Counting both end residues, the CDR3 totals 13 amino acids. Germline lookup yields CDR1 MNHEY and CDR2 SVGAGI. CDR3 protein: CASRKDSWQGYIV.